The source of this TCR beta chain is a study of cytomegalovirus exposure and HLA in healthy donors. The PCR contained 60 Vbeta and 13 Jbeta primers. Assay used: immunoSEQ multiplex PCR; TCRdb lists only in-frame clones, some missing. Here the sample spans around 150,000 clones, approximately 80% being singletons. This clone was seen a handful of times. Germline V gives CDR1 SGHTA, CDR2 FQGNSA. V was shortened by 4 bases and J by 3 bases, with 13 bases between the two germline ends. The CDR3 has 14 amino acids. The chain employs TRBV7-2 and TRBJ2-7, with D possibly matching TRBD2 (6 bases). The specimen was PBMCs. The sequence came from a man aged 18 to 29 in good health and CMV-seropositive. This CDR3 reads CASSSSGLDYEQYF. The CDR3 DNA follows: TGTGCCAGCAGCTCCAGCGGGTTGGACTACGAGCAGTACTTC.